What follows is one TCR beta chain and its context. Its antigen is not identified. This specimen belongs to a study of cytomegalovirus exposure and HLA in healthy donors. Study observations and caveats: A few of the chains that were CMV-associated were confirmed in vitro to be specific for CMV antigens.

It was with 60 Vbeta and 13 Jbeta primers that the PCR ran. The method was immunoSEQ multiplex PCR; TCRdb's version includes in-frame clones alone and lacks a portion of them. The sample holds about 67,000 clones, 85% to 90% seen once. Trimming removed 4 bases at V and 6 bases at J, with 11 bases between. Germline lookup yields CDR1 SGHRS and CDR2 YFSETQ. This CDR3 is built from 13 residues. J is TRBJ1-5 and V is TRBV5-1; D is unresolved. The sequence was collected from a woman aged 25 to 39 in good health and CMV-seropositive. The sample was PBMCs. CDR3 in amino acids: CASSLTVGQPQHF. Here the CDR3 DNA reads TGCGCCAGCAGCCTAACAGTAGGTCAGCCCCAGCATTTT.